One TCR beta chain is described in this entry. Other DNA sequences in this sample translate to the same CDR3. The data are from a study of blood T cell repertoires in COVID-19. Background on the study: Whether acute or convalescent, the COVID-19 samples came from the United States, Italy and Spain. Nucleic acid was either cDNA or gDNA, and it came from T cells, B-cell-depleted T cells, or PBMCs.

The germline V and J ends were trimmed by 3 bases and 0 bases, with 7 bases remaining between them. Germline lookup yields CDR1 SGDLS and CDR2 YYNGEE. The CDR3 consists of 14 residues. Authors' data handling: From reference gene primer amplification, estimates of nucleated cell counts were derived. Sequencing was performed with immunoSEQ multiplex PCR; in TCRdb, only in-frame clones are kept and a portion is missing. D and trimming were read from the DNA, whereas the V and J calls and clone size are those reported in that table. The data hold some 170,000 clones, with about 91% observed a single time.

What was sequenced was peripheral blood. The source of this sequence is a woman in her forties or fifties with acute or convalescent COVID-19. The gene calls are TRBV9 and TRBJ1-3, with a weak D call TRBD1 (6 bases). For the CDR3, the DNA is TGTGCCAGCAGCGCGGACAGCTCTGGAAACACCATATATTTT. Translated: CASSADSSGNTIYF.